These 20 T cell receptor beta chains share one sample of origin, sequenced in a study of cytomegalovirus exposure and HLA in healthy donors. PCR involved 60 Vbeta and 13 Jbeta primers. Data came from immunoSEQ multiplex PCR; TCRdb stores just in-frame clones and leaves some out. Of approximately 150,000 clones listed, roughly 79% were seen once; the top ten hold around 1%. The sample was PBMCs. Receptors originate from a woman between 35 and 50 years old in good health and CMV-seronegative.

This chain uses TRBV19 with TRBJ2-7, with 10 bases identical to TRBD2. Germline loops: CDR1 LNHDA, CDR2 SQIVND (reference sequence). With V trimmed by 5 bases and J by 0 bases, 7 bases remained unmatched. The CDR3 is 16 amino acids. As DNA, the CDR3 is TGTGCCAGTAGTCCTTACGGGACTAGCGCCTCCTACGAGCAGTACTTC. Translated, it gives CASSPYGTSASYEQYF.

This rearrangement joins TRBV11-3 to TRBJ2-5; the match to TRBD2 covers 7 bases. CDR1 SGHNT and CDR2 YENEEA come from the germline V gene. V lost 0 bases to trimming and J lost 5 bases; unmatched junction nucleotides: 9. CDR3 length: 16 amino acids. The CDR3 bases are TGTGCCAGCAGCTTAGATCCGGGGAGGGGCCAGGAGACCCAGTACTTC. Translation gives CASSLDPGRGQETQYF. Variable domain in full (rest from reference TRBV11-3 and TRBJ2-5): EAGVVQSPRYKIIEKKQPVAFWCNPISGHNTLYWYLQNLGQGPELLIRYENEEAVDDSQLPKDRFSAERLKGVDSTLKIQPAELGDSAVYLCASSLDPGRGQETQYFGPGTRLLVL.

This chain joins TRBV20-1 and TRBJ2-1; tentative D call: TRBD2 (5 bases). V lost 3 bases to trimming and J lost 10 bases, with 7 bases between them. Per the germline V gene, CDR1 is DFQATT and CDR2 is SNEGSKA (reference sequence). The length of the CDR3 is 10 residues. In DNA form, the CDR3 reads TGCAGTGCTAGGGGCGGGGAGCAGTTCTTC. It encodes CSARGGEQFF.

The chain is built from TRBV29-1 and TRBJ2-2; D is ambiguous. The CDR3 totals 14 residues. Trimming removed 4 bases at V and 0 bases at J, with 9 bases between. Looked up from germline, CDR1 is SQVTM and CDR2 is ANQGSEA. The DNA for the CDR3 is TGCAGCGTTGTCGGAGCTACGAACACCGGGGAGCTGTTTTTT. Translation: CSVVGATNTGELFF.

V is TRBV29-1 and J is TRBJ2-1, with TRBD1 matching over 10 bases. The J segment lost 6 bases and the V segment lost 7 bases, leaving 3 bases of the junction unmatched. The germline CDR1 and CDR2 sequences are SQVTM and ANQGSEA. This CDR3 is 12 amino acids long. CDR3 nucleotides: TGCAGCGCCGGACAGGGGGGCAATGAGCAGTTCTTC. This translates into CSAGQGGNEQFF.

The rearrangement joins TRBV7-9 to TRBJ2-7, with TRBD2 identical over 7 bases. The germline gives CDR1 SEHNR, CDR2 FQNEAQ (reference sequence). There are 15 residues in the CDR3. V shed 3 bases and J 6 bases; nucleotides not matched to a gene: 11. CDR3 sequence: CASSFSGRGKGEQYF. CDR3 sequence (DNA): TGTGCCAGCAGCTTTTCAGGGCGGGGGAAGGGCGAGCAGTACTTC.

This chain uses TRBV19 with TRBJ2-3; TRBD2 matches at 11 bases. Germline V gene data show CDR1 as LNHDA and CDR2 as SQIVND (reference sequence). This CDR3 spans 18 amino acids. J was trimmed by 3 bases and V by 5 bases; bases with no gene match: 13. In DNA, the CDR3 is TGTGCCAGTAGTCTCCGGTGGGTAGCGGGAGGGGTAACAGATACGCAGTATTTT. Translated, it gives CASSLRWVAGGVTDTQYF.

This chain uses TRBV2 with TRBJ2-1; tentatively, D is TRBD2 (5 bases). This CDR3 is 13 amino acids long. V gave up 8 bases and J gave up 2 bases, with 10 bases separating them. The germline V gene encodes CDR1 SNHLY and CDR2 FYNNEI. The CDR3 sequence: CASLGVPYNEQFF. For the CDR3, the DNA is TGTGCCAGCCTCGGGGTTCCCTACAATGAGCAGTTCTTC.

V is TRBV7-9 and J is TRBJ1-3; no clear D gene. The length of the CDR3 is 14 residues. Germline CDR1 and CDR2: SEHNR and FQNEAQ (reference sequence). V dropped 5 bases and J dropped 2 bases, with 10 bases sitting between them. The CDR3 coding sequence is TGTGCCAGCAGCCCCTCGGGAACTGGAAACACCATATATTTT. Residues: CASSPSGTGNTIYF.

The chain has TRBV7-2 and TRBJ2-1, with a weak D call TRBD2 (5 bases). Deletions cut 1 base from V and 10 bases from J, with 11 bases between. CDR1 is SGHTA and CDR2 is FQGNSA in the germline V gene. The CDR3 is made up of 13 amino acids. For the CDR3, the DNA is TGTGCCAGCAGCTTAGGAGGGATCAGCGAGCAGTTCTTC. Its translation: CASSLGGISEQFF.

The chain is built from TRBV5-1 and TRBJ2-7, with 7 bases that match TRBD1. Germline trimming cut 3 bases from V and 4 bases from J; bases unmatched to any gene: 7. The CDR3 sequence is 14 residues long. Germline CDR1 and CDR2: SGHRS and YFSETQ. The CDR3 DNA is TGCGCCAGCAGCTCACCGGGACAGAGGTACGAGCAGTACTTC. This encodes CASSSPGQRYEQYF.

CDR3 protein: CASSLSGTGYGYTF. The CDR3 region has the DNA TGTGCCAGCAGCCTATCCGGGACAGGGTATGGCTACACCTTC. This sequence joins TRBV28 and TRBJ1-2, with 9 bases lining up with TRBD1. This CDR3 has 14 residues. Per germline, CDR1 MDHEN and CDR2 SYDVKM. V shed 6 bases and J 5 bases; nucleotides not matched to a gene: 7.

This rearrangement joins TRBV6-1 to TRBJ1-3; no definite D call. CDR1 and CDR2 (germline): MNHNS, SASEGT. V lost 0 bases and J lost 0, with 6 bases in between. The CDR3 spans 15 residues. The CDR3 region is CASSEAVRSGNTIYF. Here the CDR3 DNA reads TGTGCCAGCAGTGAAGCGGTGCGCTCTGGAAACACCATATATTTT.

The rearrangement uses TRBV9 and TRBJ2-7; perhaps TRBD1 as D (6 bases). This CDR3 has 14 amino acids. The germline V gene encodes CDR1 SGDLS and CDR2 YYNGEE. V was trimmed by 0 bases and J by 1 base, leaving 8 bases between them. CDR3 nucleotides: TGTGCCAGCAGCGTAGATACAGGGTCCTACGAGCAGTACTTC. Translated, it gives CASSVDTGSYEQYF. Using reference TRBV9 and TRBJ2-7 for the parts outside the CDR3, the full variable domain is DSGVTQTPKHLITATGQRVTLRCSPRSGDLSVYWYQQSLDQGLQFLIQYYNGEERAKGNILERFSAQQFPDLHSELNLSSLELGDSALYFCASSVDTGSYEQYFGPGTRLTVT.

V usage is TRBV5-1 and J usage is TRBJ2-7; D ambiguous. Germline CDR1 is SGHRS and CDR2 is YFSETQ. V lost 2 bases to trimming and J lost 1 base, with 10 bases between them. The CDR3 covers 14 residues. The CDR3 region is CASSFYAGSYEQYF. The DNA for the CDR3 is TGCGCCAGCAGCTTTTATGCAGGTTCCTACGAGCAGTACTTC.

The chain employs TRBV5-1 and TRBJ2-1; 9 positions match TRBD2. The CDR3 is 15 residues long. Germline CDR1 and CDR2: SGHRS and YFSETQ. The V gene end was trimmed by 4 bases and the J gene end by 9 bases; junction bases not matched to a gene: 11. The CDR3 sequence: CASSPLAGGSGEQFF. Written as DNA, the CDR3 is TGCGCCAGCAGCCCATTGGCGGGAGGGTCCGGTGAGCAGTTCTTC.

The chain uses TRBV9 and TRBJ2-2, with a possible D match to TRBD1 (6 bases). Trimming cost V 6 bases and J 5 bases, with 17 bases left between them. The CDR3 extends over 15 amino acids. CDR1 SGDLS and CDR2 YYNGEE come from the germline V gene. This CDR3 reads CASKQGVGETGELFF. The CDR3 DNA reads TGTGCCAGCAAACAGGGTGTAGGGGAAACCGGGGAGCTGTTTTTT.

This rearrangement joins TRBV7-8 to TRBJ2-6; a possible D gene is TRBD1 (6 bases). Trimming stripped 1 base from V and 0 bases from J, with 19 bases between. Germline lookup yields CDR1 SGHVS and CDR2 FQNEAQ. This CDR3 contains 20 residues. The CDR3 here is CASSLEGADRPFSGANVLTF. The CDR3, as DNA: TGTGCCAGCAGCTTAGAGGGCGCGGACAGACCATTCTCTGGGGCCAACGTCCTGACTTTC.

The chain links TRBV2 to TRBJ1-1; D possibly corresponds to TRBD1 (6 bases). CDR1 and CDR2 (germline): SNHLY, FYNNEI. Trimming stripped 6 bases from V and 1 base from J, with 9 bases between. The CDR3 runs 13 residues. CDR3 residues: CASRVQGNTEAFF. The CDR3 DNA reads as TGTGCCAGCAGGGTACAGGGGAACACTGAAGCTTTCTTT.

The V and J genes are TRBV6-1 and TRBJ2-7, with a weak D call TRBD2 (6 bases). This CDR3 has 14 residues. Germline V lookup: CDR1 MNHNS, CDR2 SASEGT. V lost 7 bases to trimming and J lost 1 base, with 14 bases between them. CDR3 sequence reads: CASTGTVASYEQYF. DNA of the CDR3: TGTGCCAGCACGGGGACTGTCGCATCCTACGAGCAGTACTTC.